Listed here are 26 T cell receptor beta chains from one sample, sequenced in a study of blood T cell repertoires in COVID-19. Assay: immunoSEQ multiplex PCR; the TCRdb copy retains only in-frame clones and omits some. The repertoire consists of hundreds of thousands of clones, with roughly 86% occurring once and the leading ten covering about 1.9%. Sequencing input: peripheral blood. Receptors were obtained from a woman in her thirties who had recovered from COVID-19.

CDR3 coding DNA: TGCGCCAGCACCGACAGCTACTATGGCTACACCTTC. Its translation is CASTDSYYGYTF. This chain joins TRBV10-2 and TRBJ1-2, with D perhaps TRBD1 (5 bases). The CDR3 is 12 residues long. Trimming removed 7 bases at V and 3 bases at J, with 9 bases between. The V gene's germline CDR1 is WSHSY and CDR2 SAAADI.

This chain's CDR3 is CASSIDMDSDAYGYTF. CDR3 nucleotides: TGTGCCAGTAGTATAGATATGGACAGTGATGCCTATGGCTACACCTTC. This chain joins TRBV19 and TRBJ1-2, with D maybe TRBD1 (6 bases). V was clipped by 0 bases and J by 4 bases, with 15 bases between them. The CDR3 totals 16 residues. The germline CDR1 and CDR2 sequences are LNHDA and SQIVND (reference sequence).

The CDR3 region is CASSSSPTGSIFSSGNTIYF. Here the CDR3 DNA reads TGTGCCAGCTCATCCAGTCCGACAGGATCCATCTTTAGCTCTGGAAACACCATATATTTT. The chain carries TRBV18 and TRBJ1-3, with D possibly matching TRBD1 (6 bases). This CDR3 has 20 amino acids. From germline, CDR1 is KGHSH and CDR2 LQKENI. Trimming stripped 5 bases from V and 0 bases from J, with 26 bases between.

The chain employs TRBV5-6 and TRBJ1-2; D is unclear. With 4 bases removed from V and 3 bases from J, the gap between germline ends came to 13 bases. Germline CDR1 reads SGHDT; CDR2 reads YYEEEE. There are 14 residues in the CDR3. This chain's CDR3 is CASSPWPADYGYTF. As DNA, the CDR3 is TGTGCCAGCAGCCCGTGGCCTGCTGACTATGGCTACACCTTC.

This chain uses TRBV14 with TRBJ2-2; D ambiguous. The CDR3 runs 14 residues. V was pared by 4 bases and J by 1 base, with 7 bases between. CDR1 SGHDN and CDR2 FVKESK come from the germline V gene. CDR3 in amino acids: CASSPTLNTGELFF. CDR3 nucleotide sequence: TGTGCCAGCAGCCCCACTCTGAACACCGGGGAGCTGTTTTTT.

The rearrangement uses TRBV5-4 and TRBJ2-3; 9 nucleotides agree with TRBD2. Germline values: CDR1 SGHNT, CDR2 YYREEE (reference sequence). The J segment lost 1 base and the V segment lost 2 bases, leaving 2 bases of the junction unmatched. This CDR3 has 15 residues. CDR3 in amino acids: CASSLAGGGTDTQYF. The CDR3 bases are TGTGCCAGCAGCTTAGCGGGGGGTGGCACAGATACGCAGTATTTT.

The chain uses TRBV4-2 and TRBJ2-3; D unclear. Per germline, CDR1 LGHNA and CDR2 YNFKEQ. This CDR3 region has 15 residues. Trimming removed 1 base at V and 5 bases at J, with 13 bases between. The DNA for the CDR3 is TGTGCCAGCAGCCAAGCGGCCCTAGAGCAAGATACGCAGTATTTT. Translation: CASSQAALEQDTQYF.

The chain is built from TRBV9 and TRBJ2-1, with 12 nucleotides matching TRBD2. V gave up 3 bases and J gave up 10 bases; unmatched junction bases: 8. This CDR3 region has 15 residues. Looked up from germline, CDR1 is SGDLS and CDR2 is YYNGEE. CDR3: CASSARLAGEGEQFF. DNA for the CDR3: TGTGCCAGCAGCGCCCGACTAGCGGGGGAAGGCGAGCAGTTCTTC. Based on the CDR3 plus reference TRBV9 and TRBJ2-1, the full variable domain is DSGVTQTPKHLITATGQRVTLRCSPRSGDLSVYWYQQSLDQGLQFLIQYYNGEERAKGNILERFSAQQFPDLHSELNLSSLELGDSALYFCASSARLAGEGEQFFGPGTRLTVL.

The chain combines TRBV28 with TRBJ1-5, with D perhaps matching TRBD1 (6 bases). The CDR3 spans 14 residues. V lost 6 bases and J lost 6, with 15 bases in between. Germline CDR1 MDHEN, CDR2 SYDVKM. The CDR3 DNA reads as TGTGCCAGCAGGCCAACAGGGATCGGTCAGCCCCAGCATTTT. Translated: CASRPTGIGQPQHF.

The chain joins TRBV30 to TRBJ2-5; TRBD2 matches 12 bases. Germline values: CDR1 GTSNPN, CDR2 SVGIG (reference sequence). The CDR3 has 14 amino acids. With 3 bases clipped from V and 5 bases from J, the junction kept 4 bases outside the gene matches. The CDR3 loop reads CAWRLAGGSETQYF. The CDR3, as DNA: TGTGCCTGGAGGCTAGCGGGGGGGAGCGAGACCCAGTACTTC.

The J gene is TRBJ1-5, the V gene TRBV27; the D gene is possibly TRBD1 (5 bases). Germline CDR1 and CDR2: MNHEY and SMNVEV (reference sequence). The ends were cut back, 5 bases at V and 4 bases at J, with 6 bases in the middle. CDR3 size: 12 residues. This CDR3 is CASSGGNQPQHF. CDR3 bases: TGTGCCAGCAGTGGGGGGAATCAGCCCCAGCATTTT.

The V call is TRBV6-5, the J call TRBJ2-7; 7 bases are shared with TRBD1. Germline loops: CDR1 MNHEY, CDR2 SVGAGI. The CDR3 totals 12 residues. Trimming cost V 6 bases and J 1 base; bases outside gene matches: 0. This CDR3 reads CASRGQSYEQYF. The CDR3 region has the DNA TGTGCCAGCAGGGGACAGTCCTACGAGCAGTACTTC.

This clone occurred many times. This chain uses TRBV2 with TRBJ2-1; 10 nucleotides agree with TRBD2. The trim removed 7 bases at V and 12 bases at J, leaving 9 bases unmatched. From germline, CDR1 is SNHLY and CDR2 FYNNEI. The CDR3 totals 13 residues. For the CDR3, the DNA is TGTGCCAGCATCCCTAGCGGGAGAGGGGCGCAGTTCTTC. It specifies CASIPSGRGAQFF. The whole variable domain, remainder taken from reference TRBV2 and TRBJ2-1, is EPEVTQTPSHQVTQMGQEVILRCVPISNHLYFYWYRQILGQKVEFLVSFYNNEISEKSEIFDDQFSVERPDGSNFTLKIRSTKLEDSAMYFCASIPSGRGAQFFGPGTRLTVL.

This chain links TRBV5-4 with TRBJ2-2, with D perhaps matching TRBD2 (6 bases). V gave up 3 bases and J gave up 4 bases, with 16 bases separating them. The germline gives CDR1 SGHNT, CDR2 YYREEE (reference sequence). The CDR3 runs 16 residues. DNA of the CDR3: TGTGCCAGCAGCTCCCCGCCGGGGGAAGGCACCGGGGAGCTGTTTTTT. Protein product: CASSSPPGEGTGELFF.

The V call is TRBV6-1, the J call TRBJ2-2; TRBD2 matches 7 bases. Germline assignment: CDR1 MNHNS and CDR2 SASEGT. With 2 bases clipped from V and 6 bases from J, the junction kept 3 bases outside the gene matches. The CDR3 totals 14 residues. CDR3 in DNA: TGTGCCAGCAGTGAACGTGCGGGAGCCGGGGAGCTGTTTTTT. Protein product: CASSERAGAGELFF.

With regard to this clone: The junction departs from germline at one end; a sequencing error may be responsible. The chain recombines TRBV28 with TRBJ2-5; 12 bases line up with TRBD2. This CDR3 is 13 amino acids long. Germline-derived CDR1 and CDR2 are MDHEN and SYDVKM. The CDR3 sequence is CASRQTSGSAPHF. DNA of the CDR3: TGTGCCAGCAGACAGACTAGCGGGAGCGCCCCACACTTC.

The chain couples TRBV6-4 to TRBJ1-1; TRBD1 might be the D (5 bases). This CDR3 spans 13 amino acids. With 5 bases removed from V and 1 base from J, the gap between germline ends came to 8 bases. Per the germline V gene, CDR1 is MRHNA and CDR2 is SNTAGT. The CDR3 protein is CASSIQENTEAFF. CDR3 sequence (DNA): TGTGCCAGCAGTATACAGGAGAACACTGAAGCTTTCTTT.

The CDR3 nucleotides are TGTGCCAGCAGCGATCCAGGGACAGGGACGGAAAAACTGTTTTTT. Protein: CASSDPGTGTEKLFF. This chain links TRBV5-8 with TRBJ1-4, with 9 nucleotides matching TRBD1. The CDR3 sequence is 15 residues long. Germline values: CDR1 SGHTS, CDR2 YDEGEE. Trimming removed 4 bases from V and 8 bases from J; junction bases left unmatched: 9. Full variable domain (remainder filled in from reference TRBV5-8 and TRBJ1-4): EAGVTQSPTHLIKTRGQQATLRCSPISGHTSVYWYQQALGLGLQFLLWYDEGEERNRGNFPPRFSGRQFPNYSSELNVNALELEDSALYLCASSDPGTGTEKLFFGSGTQLSVL.

The chain uses TRBV5-1 and TRBJ2-7; 8 bases fit TRBD1. Germline values: CDR1 SGHRS, CDR2 YFSETQ. The CDR3 runs 13 residues. After removal of 4 bases from V and 3 bases from J, the junction contained 3 bases not matched to a gene. The CDR3 nucleotides read TGCGCCAGCAGCGACGGACAGGGCTACGAGCAGTACTTC. Amino acid sequence: CASSDGQGYEQYF.

The chain uses TRBV28 and TRBJ1-2, with D uncertain. This CDR3 spans 13 amino acids. Between the trimmed V and J ends, which lost 3 bases and 8 bases, there was a span of 13 bases. Germline loops: CDR1 MDHEN, CDR2 SYDVKM. The CDR3, as DNA: TGTGCCAGCAGTTTGCCAGGATCGTTCGGCTACACCTTC. It translates to CASSLPGSFGYTF.

The V and J genes are TRBV5-6 and TRBJ1-5, with TRBD1 as a possible D gene (5 bases). Germline V lookup: CDR1 SGHDT, CDR2 YYEEEE. This CDR3 spans 14 amino acids. Trimming cost V 1 base and J 3 bases, with 8 bases left between them. The CDR3 sequence: CASSLQGINQPQHF. The CDR3 DNA reads TGTGCCAGCAGCTTGCAGGGCATCAATCAGCCCCAGCATTTT.

The chain has TRBV4-1 and TRBJ2-7; 10 positions match TRBD1. The CDR3 is 17 amino acids. With 0 bases clipped from V and 1 base from J, the junction kept 6 bases outside the gene matches. Germline CDR1 and CDR2: MGHRA and YSYEKL. The CDR3 spells CASSQELGTGESYEQYF. The CDR3 bases are TGCGCCAGCAGCCAAGAATTAGGGACAGGGGAATCCTACGAGCAGTACTTC.

The chain links TRBV12-3 or TRBV12-4 to TRBJ2-7; 7 positions agree with TRBD1. J was trimmed by 2 bases and V by 8 bases; bases with no gene match: 6. CDR3 length equals 13 residues. The DNA for the CDR3 is TGTGCCAGCGCCATGGGACAGACCTACGAGCAGTACTTC. Its translation: CASAMGQTYEQYF.

Many counts were recorded for this clone. The chain has TRBV9 and TRBJ1-1; the D is unclear. The germline CDR1 and CDR2 sequences are SGDLS and YYNGEE. Trimming stripped 4 bases from V and 4 bases from J, with 17 bases between. The CDR3 contains 15 residues. The CDR3 DNA is TGTGCCAGCAGCCCCCCGGTAGCCTCATCCACTGAAGCTTTCTTT. This gives the protein CASSPPVASSTEAFF.

V usage is TRBV15 and J usage is TRBJ1-5; weak D call: TRBD1 (5 bases). Between the trimmed V and J ends, which lost 0 bases and 2 bases, there was a span of 17 bases. The CDR3 is 18 amino acids. CDR1 and CDR2 (germline): LNHNV, YYDKDF (reference sequence). CDR3 residues: CATSREPPREVGNQPQHF. The CDR3 nucleotides read TGTGCCACCAGCAGAGAACCTCCCAGGGAGGTGGGCAATCAGCCCCAGCATTTT.

The CDR3 spells CASSYQPGTGEQFF. For the CDR3, the DNA is TGTGCCAGCAGTTACCAGCCCGGGACAGGTGAGCAGTTCTTC. This chain joins TRBV6-5 and TRBJ2-1, with 8 bases that match TRBD1. CDR1 is MNHEY and CDR2 is SVGAGI in the germline V gene. V lost 2 bases and J lost 9; bases outside the gene matches: 6. This CDR3 has 14 amino acids.